This T cell receptor beta chain was identified in a study of cytomegalovirus exposure and HLA in healthy donors. Whole-study results and caveats: Most TCR sequences were rare, but some public TCRs occurred in many donors.

This clone was detected a few times. Its matching antigen is unknown. V shed 3 bases, J shed 1 base, and the junction held 4 bases outside the gene matches. This CDR3 has 15 amino acids. Germline V gives CDR1 MGHRA, CDR2 YSYEKL. The PCR ran on 60 Vbeta and 13 Jbeta primers. The protocol was immunoSEQ multiplex PCR, while the TCRdb copy is restricted to in-frame clones and leaves out a portion. Counted here are nearly 95,000 clones, approximately 7.1% occurring once; the ten biggest clones make up 2.3%. This receptor was taken from a man in his forties or fifties in good health and CMV-seronegative. The sequenced sample was PBMCs. The chain combines TRBV4-1 with TRBJ1-1; 8 bases are a match to TRBD1. CDR3 DNA sequence: TGCGCCAGCAGCCAGGCGGACAGGGAGAACACTGAAGCTTTCTTT. This codes for CASSQADRENTEAFF.